The 30 T cell receptor beta chains below come from one sample, sequenced in a study of T cell repertoires in cytomegalovirus infection. TCRdb reprocessed the reads with MiXCR, giving one entry per CDR3 protein. The profile covers about 740,000 distinct CDR3 sequences, with around a third appearing a single time and roughly 18% taken by the ten largest. What these receptors recognize is not known. Sequencing used cultured PBMCs, obtained from culture after CMV antigen stimulation. The receptors originated from a human donor in good health (CMV status not recorded). Some clones in this sample may be carry-over from other donors' samples.

The CDR3 DNA is TGTGCCACCAGCAGAGACGGGTGGGGAGGGCGGGGTGAGCAGTTCTTC. Translation gives CATSRDGWGGRGEQFF. The rearrangement joins TRBV15 to TRBJ2-1; TRBD2 matches at 7 bases. The CDR3 extends over 16 amino acids. From germline, CDR1 is LNHNV and CDR2 YYDKDF (reference sequence). V gave up 0 bases and J gave up 9 bases; unmatched junction bases: 11.

This clonotype was seen a handful of times. V and J are TRBV7-8 and TRBJ2-7; D is unresolved. The V end was cut by 1 base, the J end by 6 bases, with 10 bases between. The CDR3 sequence is 13 residues long. CDR1 SGHVS and CDR2 FQNEAQ come from the germline V gene. The CDR3, as DNA: TGTGCCAGCAGCTTAGATGGGGTCGGCGAGCAGTACTTC. It encodes CASSLDGVGEQYF.

V and J are TRBV7-6 and TRBJ2-3; D gene unclear. Germline V gives CDR1 SGHVS, CDR2 FNYEAQ. Trimming took 4 bases from V and 6 from J, leaving 20 bases between them. CDR3 length: 16 amino acids. The CDR3 region is CASSSPPGNLMDTQYF. The CDR3 DNA sequence: TGTGCCAGCAGCTCCCCTCCGGGTAATTTAATGGATACGCAGTATTTT.

The chain couples TRBV12-3 or TRBV12-4 to TRBJ1-2, with D uncertain. V lost 1 base and J 0 bases, leaving 9 bases between the germline ends. CDR3 length equals 15 residues. The CDR3, as DNA: TGTGCCAGCAGTTTAGATCCCAGCGCTAACTATGGCTACACCTTC. As protein: CASSLDPSANYGYTF.

This clonotype was seen many times. This chain joins TRBV7-9 and TRBJ1-3, with TRBD1 as a possible D gene (5 bases). The CDR3 is made up of 12 amino acids. Trimming stripped 11 bases from V and 0 bases from J, with 8 bases between. Germline loops: CDR1 SEHNR, CDR2 FQNEAQ (reference sequence). The CDR3 DNA reads TGTGCCGAAGGGGACTCTGGAAACACCATATATTTT. Translation gives CAEGDSGNTIYF.

This clonotype was detected a few times. This chain links TRBV6-2 or TRBV6-3 with TRBJ2-6; no clear D. The CDR3 spans 16 residues. V shed 2 bases and J shed 0 bases, with 8 bases lying between them. CDR1 is MNHEY, CDR2 SVGEGT, per germline. CDR3 region: CASSYVQSSGANVLTF. The CDR3 nucleotides are TGTGCCAGCAGTTACGTTCAGAGCTCTGGGGCCAACGTCCTGACTTTC.

This chain links TRBV4-1 with TRBJ2-7; 8 bases line up with TRBD2. The junction had 9 bases not matched to a gene; V was cut back by 0 bases and J by 2 bases. Germline values: CDR1 MGHRA, CDR2 YSYEKL. The CDR3 is 17 residues long. CDR3 nucleotides: TGCGCCAGCAGCCAAGAGGGCAGACGGGAGGGCGCCTACGAGCAGTACTTC. Residues: CASSQEGRREGAYEQYF.

V usage is TRBV15 and J usage is TRBJ1-5; tentative D call: TRBD1 (5 bases). Trimming took off 8 bases at V and 3 bases at J, with 11 bases between the two ends. Germline V lookup: CDR1 LNHNV, CDR2 YYDKDF (reference sequence). This CDR3 has 13 residues. For the CDR3, the DNA is TGTGCCACCGGGGGGGGATACAATCAGCCCCAGCATTTT. This gives the protein CATGGGYNQPQHF.

This clonotype was seen more than once but under ten times. The chain links TRBV7-9 to TRBJ2-7; D possibly corresponds to TRBD2 (6 bases). V was pared by 4 bases and J by 3 bases, with 19 bases between. This CDR3 contains 16 residues. Per the germline V gene, CDR1 is SEHNR and CDR2 is FQNEAQ (reference sequence). CDR3 in amino acids: CASSSTPGLQDYEQYF. In DNA, the CDR3 is TGTGCCAGCAGCTCCACTCCGGGACTTCAAGACTACGAGCAGTACTTC.

With respect to this clonotype: At one end the junction does not follow the germline gene, possibly because of a read error. The V call is TRBV12-3 or TRBV12-4, the J call TRBJ1-1; 7 nucleotides line up with TRBD1. This CDR3 is 15 amino acids long. Written as DNA, the CDR3 is TGTGCCAACAGTGTACGACAGGGAAAGTACACTGAAGCTTTCTTT. The encoded protein is CANSVRQGKYTEAFF.

This clonotype turned up a few times. V gene TRBV6-5 combines with J gene TRBJ1-1, with D uncertain. Germline V gene sequence: CDR1 MNHEY, CDR2 SVGAGI. V was cut by 0 bases and J by 0 bases, with 17 bases left in between. The CDR3 length is 18 residues. The CDR3 nucleotides read TGTGCCAGCAGTTACTCAGCCGGGTCTGGACTAATGAACACTGAAGCTTTCTTT. As protein: CASSYSAGSGLMNTEAFF.

The genes are TRBV20-1 and TRBJ1-1; D is possibly TRBD1 (5 bases). CDR1 is DFQATT and CDR2 is SNEGSKA in the germline V gene (reference sequence). The CDR3 contains 12 residues. Trimming left V 4 bases short and J 4 bases short, with 10 bases between. CDR3: CSAKDSATEAFF. The CDR3 DNA sequence: TGCAGTGCTAAAGACAGTGCCACTGAAGCTTTCTTT.

The rearrangement joins TRBV2 to TRBJ2-7; the D gene is possibly TRBD1 (5 bases). Germline V gene sequence: CDR1 SNHLY, CDR2 FYNNEI. CDR3 size: 14 residues. V was pared by 6 bases and J by 3 bases, with 15 bases between. Here the CDR3 DNA reads TGTGCCAGCAGCAAAGGGGATCAGGTCTACGAGCAGTACTTC. It encodes CASSKGDQVYEQYF.

This clonotype has more than one count but fewer than ten. The chain couples TRBV7-8 to TRBJ2-5, with TRBD1 matching over 7 bases. CDR3 length: 13 amino acids. The V gene's germline CDR1 is SGHVS and CDR2 FQNEAQ. With 6 bases clipped from V and 3 bases from J, the junction kept 4 bases outside the gene matches. CDR3 region: CASRQGREETQYF. The CDR3 coding sequence is TGTGCCAGCAGACAGGGGCGGGAAGAGACCCAGTACTTC.

The chain employs TRBV12-3 or TRBV12-4 and TRBJ2-1; a weak D match, TRBD2 (6 bases). This CDR3 contains 16 residues. The V end lost 9 bases, the J end lost 6 bases, and 24 bases lay between the germline ends. The CDR3 DNA is TGTGCCAGTAACCGGGCCTCATCTTGGGGAGGCAATGAGCAGTTCTTC. Protein: CASNRASSWGGNEQFF.

This clonotype was counted between two and nine times. The chain couples TRBV6-5 to TRBJ2-1; D remains unclear. Germline V gives CDR1 MNHEY, CDR2 SVGAGI. Trimming removed 0 bases at V and 6 bases at J, with 9 bases between. The CDR3 runs 14 residues. This chain's CDR3 is CASSYSTLRNEQFF. The CDR3 DNA follows: TGTGCCAGCAGTTACTCGACACTCCGCAATGAGCAGTTCTTC.

The genes are TRBV12-3 or TRBV12-4 and TRBJ2-1; TRBD2 matches at 8 bases. The junction had 7 bases not matched to a gene; V was cut back by 1 base and J by 8 bases. The CDR3 is 15 residues long. CDR3 coding DNA: TGTGCCAGCAGTTTAGTGGCGGGAGGCTGGGATGAGCAGTTCTTC. It codes for CASSLVAGGWDEQFF.

This sequence joins TRBV7-2 and TRBJ2-5; D call uncertain. Per germline, CDR1 SGHTA and CDR2 FQGNSA. Trimming took off 7 bases at V and 5 bases at J, with 17 bases between the two ends. The CDR3 totals 14 residues. As DNA, the CDR3 is TGTGCCAGCACCCCCCGGGCCGGGTTTGAGACCCAGTACTTC. Its translation is CASTPRAGFETQYF. Together with reference TRBV7-2 and TRBJ2-5, the CDR3 gives the full variable domain: GAGVSQSPSNKVTEKGKDVELRCDPISGHTALYWYRQSLGQGLEFLIYFQGNSAPDKSGLPSDRFSAERTGGSVSTLTIQRTQQEDSAVYLCASTPRAGFETQYFGPGTRLLVL.

J is TRBJ2-5 and V is TRBV7-3; D not certain. The CDR3 loop spans 13 amino acids. Germline values: CDR1 SGHTA, CDR2 FQGTGA. V was clipped by 8 bases and J by 1 base, with 11 bases between them. This CDR3 is CASSRNSQETQYF. CDR3 bases: TGTGCCAGCTCCCGGAATAGCCAAGAGACCCAGTACTTC.

The rearrangement joins TRBV6-2 or TRBV6-3 to TRBJ1-4, with D possibly TRBD1 on 6 matching bases. CDR3 length: 13 residues. Germline V lookup: CDR1 MNHEY, CDR2 SVGEGT. Trimming pared 4 bases from V and 9 bases from J, leaving 12 bases between. The CDR3 DNA reads as TGTGCCAGCAGTTCACAGGGTACGAAAAAACTGTTTTTT. Amino acid sequence: CASSSQGTKKLFF.

This clonotype was seen more than once but under ten times. The genes are TRBV19 and TRBJ2-7, with D perhaps being TRBD1 or TRBD2 (5 bases each). Trimming took 4 bases from V and 7 from J, leaving 20 bases between them. Germline lookup yields CDR1 LNHDA and CDR2 SQIVND (reference sequence). CDR3 length: 15 residues. CDR3 protein: CASSNEGPGLREQYF. CDR3 bases: TGTGCCAGTAGTAATGAGGGGCCGGGTTTACGGGAGCAGTACTTC.

This clonotype has just a few counts. The V call is TRBV28, the J call TRBJ1-6, with a possible D match to TRBD1 (5 bases). CDR3 size: 15 residues. V lost 2 bases, J lost 4 bases, and 9 bases lay in between. CDR1 is MDHEN and CDR2 is SYDVKM in the germline V gene. CDR3 residues: CASSLGANYNSPLHF. CDR3 coding DNA: TGTGCCAGCAGTTTAGGGGCCAATTATAATTCACCCCTCCACTTT. The full variable domain, rest sourced from reference TRBV28 and TRBJ1-6, is DVKVTQSSRYLVKRTGEKVFLECVQDMDHENMFWYRQDPGLGLRLIYFSYDVKMKEKGDIPEGYSVSREKKERFSLILESASTNQTSMYLCASSLGANYNSPLHFGNGTRLTVT.

The chain recombines TRBV20-1 with TRBJ1-2; 9 nucleotides line up with TRBD1. The J segment lost 3 bases and the V segment lost 4 bases, leaving 9 bases of the junction unmatched. The CDR3 has 15 residues. In germline, CDR1 is DFQATT, CDR2 SNEGSKA (reference sequence). The CDR3 is CSAKDRGTIDYGYTF. The CDR3, as DNA: TGCAGTGCTAAGGACAGGGGAACAATCGACTATGGCTACACCTTC.

The J gene is TRBJ2-5, the V gene TRBV6-8, with TRBD2 matching 9 bases. The J segment lost 1 base and the V segment lost 2 bases, leaving 11 bases of the junction unmatched. CDR1 and CDR2 from the germline V gene are MNHGY and SAAAGT. The length of the CDR3 is 18 residues. DNA for the CDR3: TGTGCCAGCAGTTACCGTAGCGGGGGCAGCCTCCTCCAAGAGACCCAGTACTTC. This sequence encodes CASSYRSGGSLLQETQYF.

This rearrangement joins TRBV6-9 to TRBJ2-4; possibly TRBD2 for D (6 bases). V lost 5 bases to trimming and J lost 0 bases, with 23 bases between them. The CDR3 is 19 amino acids. Germline lookup yields CDR1 MNHGY and CDR2 SVAAGI. The CDR3 DNA sequence: TGTGCCAGCAGTGAAGTTGTTAGCGGAAAGAAACTAGCCAAAAACATTCAGTACTTC. Translation gives CASSEVVSGKKLAKNIQYF.

The chain links TRBV20-1 to TRBJ2-3; possibly TRBD2 for D (6 bases). The V end lost 6 bases, the J end lost 5 bases, and 21 bases lay between the germline ends. The CDR3 is 15 amino acids. The germline V gene has CDR1 DFQATT and CDR2 SNEGSKA (reference sequence). CDR3 nucleotides: TGCAGTGCCAACGATAGCGGAGAGGAGAGAGATACGCAGTATTTT. The encoded protein is CSANDSGEERDTQYF.

The chain joins TRBV4-3 to TRBJ2-3; possibly TRBD2 for D (6 bases). Germline CDR1 is LGHNA and CDR2 is YSLEER. The CDR3 has 19 residues. Trimming took off 3 bases at V and 4 bases at J, with 26 bases between the two ends. The CDR3 sequence is CASSQAYSLAIFKPDTQYF. The CDR3 DNA reads TGCGCCAGCAGCCAGGCCTATTCACTAGCAATCTTCAAGCCAGATACGCAGTATTTT.

The chain recombines TRBV12-3 or TRBV12-4 with TRBJ2-5; the D call may be TRBD1 or TRBD2 (5 bases each). The CDR3 extends over 13 amino acids. Trimming pared 9 bases from V and 0 bases from J, leaving 11 bases between. The CDR3 nucleotides are TGTGCCAGTGGGGACGGATACCAAGAGACCCAGTACTTC. Encoded protein: CASGDGYQETQYF.

The V gene is TRBV6-2 or TRBV6-3, the J gene TRBJ2-3, with D uncertain. Germline CDR1 MNHEY, CDR2 SVGEGT. The CDR3 has 17 residues. V gave up 2 bases and J gave up 2 bases, with 17 bases separating them. CDR3: CASSYLRLKRITDTQYF. DNA for the CDR3: TGTGCCAGCAGTTACCTACGCCTTAAGAGAATCACAGATACGCAGTATTTT.

Ten or more counts support this clonotype. The chain is built from TRBV7-6 and TRBJ2-3, with a tentative D call TRBD1 (5 bases). Germline V gene sequence: CDR1 SGHVS, CDR2 FNYEAQ. This CDR3 region has 13 residues. Trimming removed 2 bases at V and 4 bases at J, with 7 bases between. This CDR3 reads CASSLTGPDTQYF. CDR3 nucleotides: TGTGCCAGCAGCTTAACAGGTCCAGATACGCAGTATTTT.